This entry lists 17 T cell receptor beta chains sequenced from one sample in a study of T cell responses to AZD1222 COVID-19 vaccine. The data were produced by immunoSEQ multiplex PCR, yet TCRdb's version contains in-frame clones alone and is incomplete. This sample yields about 120,000 clones, of which roughly 88% are seen a single time; approximately 5.9% belongs to the top ten. Specimen: peripheral blood, collected on day 0 of AZD1222 vaccination. The source is an adult in good health.

V is TRBV27 and J is TRBJ2-1; tentative D call: TRBD1 (5 bases). V was pared by 2 bases and J by 4 bases, with 18 bases between. Germline assignment: CDR1 MNHEY and CDR2 SMNVEV (reference sequence). The CDR3 loop spans 17 amino acids. CDR3 region: CASSLVVGVGMYNEQFF. The CDR3 DNA reads as TGTGCCAGCAGTTTAGTCGTAGGGGTGGGGATGTACAATGAGCAGTTCTTC.

This clone was observed a few times. The chain recombines TRBV4-2 with TRBJ1-1; D is undetermined. This CDR3 is built from 16 residues. V was clipped by 2 bases and J by 1 base, with 14 bases between them. From germline, CDR1 is LGHNA and CDR2 YNFKEQ. The CDR3 loop reads CASSQSTSAWNTEAFF. DNA of the CDR3: TGTGCCAGCAGCCAAAGTACTTCAGCCTGGAACACTGAAGCTTTCTTT.

The chain carries TRBV5-6 and TRBJ2-5, with 7 bases lining up with TRBD2. The CDR3 has 13 residues. Trimming removed 3 bases from V and 4 bases from J; junction bases left unmatched: 3. From germline, CDR1 is SGHDT and CDR2 YYEEEE. CDR3 nucleotides: TGTGCCAGCAGCTGGGCGGGGGTAGAGACCCAGTACTTC. Translated: CASSWAGVETQYF.

The rearrangement joins TRBV12-3 or TRBV12-4 to TRBJ1-1; D not certain. Trimming left V 2 bases short and J 5 bases short, with 6 bases between. This CDR3 spans 12 amino acids. CDR3: CASSLWSTEAFF. As DNA, the CDR3 is TGTGCCAGCAGTTTATGGTCGACTGAAGCTTTCTTT.

This chain connects TRBV24-1 to TRBJ1-5; 10 positions match TRBD1. The junction had 6 bases not matched to a gene; V was cut back by 7 bases and J by 4 bases. CDR1 is KGHDR and CDR2 is SFDVKD in the germline V gene. The CDR3 spans 15 residues. The CDR3 here is CATSPRTGGNQPQHF. CDR3 sequence (DNA): TGTGCCACCAGCCCTCGGACAGGGGGTAATCAGCCCCAGCATTTT.

This clone was detected once. The junction shows a germline mismatch at one end, possibly a read error. J is TRBJ2-7 and V is TRBV7-9, with a possible D match to TRBD2 (7 bases). The germline V gene has CDR1 SEHNR and CDR2 FQNEAQ (reference sequence). The CDR3 totals 12 residues. This CDR3 is CASSPGRGEWDF. The CDR3 DNA is TGTGCCAGCAGTCCAGGGAGGGGGGAATGGGACTTC.

J is TRBJ1-5 and V is TRBV4-1; D gene uncertain. CDR1 is MGHRA and CDR2 is YSYEKL in the germline V gene. V was trimmed by 1 base and J by 1 base, leaving 17 bases between them. The CDR3 contains 18 residues. Here the CDR3 DNA reads TGCGCCAGCAGCCAAGGTCCTTATGGACGGGGAAGCAATCAGCCCCAGCATTTT. Its translation is CASSQGPYGRGSNQPQHF.

The genes are TRBV27 and TRBJ1-6; tentatively, D is TRBD1 (5 bases). Germline CDR1 MNHEY, CDR2 SMNVEV (reference sequence). Trimming shortened V by 3 bases and J by 0 bases, and 15 bases separated the two germline ends. This CDR3 has 18 residues. In nucleotides, the CDR3 is TGTGCCAGCAGTTTGGTCGGGGGGGGGAGCTCCTATAATTCACCCCTCCACTTT. It specifies CASSLVGGGSSYNSPLHF.

The count of this clone is one. CDR3: CASSTQQGSNIQYF. The CDR3 DNA is TGTGCCAGTAGTACTCAACAGGGATCAAACATTCAGTACTTC. This rearrangement joins TRBV19 to TRBJ2-4, with D perhaps TRBD1 (6 bases). The germline CDR1 and CDR2 sequences are LNHDA and SQIVND (reference sequence). The ends were cut back, 4 bases at V and 6 bases at J, with 13 bases in the middle. CDR3 length: 14 amino acids.

The genes are TRBV6-2 or TRBV6-3 and TRBJ2-7, with TRBD1 as a possible D gene (6 bases). V was cut by 5 bases and J by 3 bases, with 29 bases left in between. The CDR3 runs to 19 residues. Germline lookup yields CDR1 MNHEY and CDR2 SVGEGT. The CDR3 coding sequence is TGTGCCAGCAGTCGCCCCAGCTTTTGGGACACGGTACGGGACTACGAGCAGTACTTC. Translating it yields CASSRPSFWDTVRDYEQYF.

The CDR3 reads CACLQATYEQYF. CDR3 DNA: TGTGCCTGCCTACAGGCTACCTACGAGCAGTACTTC. The chain employs TRBV30 and TRBJ2-7; D may be TRBD1 (5 bases). The germline V and J ends were trimmed by 6 bases and 2 bases, with 11 bases remaining between them. From germline, CDR1 is GTSNPN and CDR2 SVGIG (reference sequence). This CDR3 is 12 amino acids long.

This rearrangement joins TRBV6-5 to TRBJ1-1, with D unclear. The CDR3 totals 13 residues. Between the trimmed V and J ends, which lost 2 bases and 5 bases, there was a span of 9 bases. Germline-derived CDR1 and CDR2 are MNHEY and SVGAGI. CDR3 sequence: CASSYPDRTEAFF. For the CDR3, the DNA is TGTGCCAGCAGTTACCCCGACCGGACTGAAGCTTTCTTT.

This rearrangement joins TRBV25-1 to TRBJ1-2; D is undetermined. The CDR3 is 11 amino acids. The germline V gene encodes CDR1 MGHDK and CDR2 SYGVNS. Trimming removed 1 base at V and 6 bases at J, with 3 bases between. In DNA, the CDR3 is TGTGCCAGCAGTGAATTCCATGGCTACACCTTC. Protein: CASSEFHGYTF.

The chain carries TRBV19 and TRBJ1-1, with D maybe TRBD1 (5 bases). Germline lookup yields CDR1 LNHDA and CDR2 SQIVND (reference sequence). The CDR3 has 17 amino acids. The V end lost 5 bases, the J end lost 1 base, and 20 bases lay between the germline ends. The DNA for the CDR3 is TGTGCCAGTAGTTTCGAACACAGGAAGGCCACGAACACTGAAGCTTTCTTT. It yields the protein CASSFEHRKATNTEAFF.

This chain links TRBV13 with TRBJ1-6; D perhaps matches TRBD1 (5 bases). Germline CDR1 is PRHDT and CDR2 is FYEKMQ (reference sequence). The length of the CDR3 is 18 residues. Trimming pared 3 bases from V and 0 bases from J, leaving 15 bases between. The DNA for the CDR3 is TGTGCCAGCAGCTTGTTGGCAGGGAAAAGCTCCTATAATTCACCCCTCCACTTT. This codes for CASSLLAGKSSYNSPLHF. The full variable domain, its missing parts supplied by reference TRBV13 and TRBJ1-6, is AAGVIQSPRHLIKEKRETATLKCYPIPRHDTVYWYQQGPGQDPQFLISFYEKMQSDKGSIPDRFSAQQFSDYHSELNMSSLELGDSALYFCASSLLAGKSSYNSPLHFGNGTRLTVT.

The CDR3 sequence is CASSQPTAYEQYF. The CDR3 coding sequence is TGTGCCAGCAGCCAACCGACAGCCTACGAGCAGTACTTC. The V and J genes are TRBV3-1 (or the pseudogene TRBV3-2) and TRBJ2-7, with D possibly matching TRBD1 (5 bases). Trimming took 2 bases from V and 2 from J, leaving 7 bases between them. The germline V gene has CDR1 LGHDT and CDR2 YNNKEL (reference sequence). This CDR3 has 13 amino acids.

The genes are TRBV30 and TRBJ2-5; D remains ambiguous. Trimming cost V 0 bases and J 2 bases, with 1 base left between them. CDR1 is GTSNPN and CDR2 is SVGIG in the germline V gene (reference sequence). The CDR3 covers 11 residues. CDR3 region: CAWSVQETQYF. CDR3 coding DNA: TGTGCCTGGAGTGTACAAGAGACCCAGTACTTC.